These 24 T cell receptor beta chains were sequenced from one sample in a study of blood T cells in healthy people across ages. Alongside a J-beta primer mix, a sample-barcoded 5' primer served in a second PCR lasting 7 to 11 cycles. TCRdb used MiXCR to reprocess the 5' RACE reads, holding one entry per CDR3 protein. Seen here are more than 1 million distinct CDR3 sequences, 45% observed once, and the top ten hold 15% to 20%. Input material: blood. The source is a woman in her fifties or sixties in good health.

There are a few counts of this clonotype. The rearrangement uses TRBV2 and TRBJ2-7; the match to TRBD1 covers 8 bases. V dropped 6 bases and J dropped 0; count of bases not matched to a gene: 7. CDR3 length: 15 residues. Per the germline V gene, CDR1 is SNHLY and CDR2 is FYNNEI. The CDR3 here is CASRFNRGDSYEQYF. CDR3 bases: TGTGCCAGCAGATTCAACAGGGGGGACTCCTACGAGCAGTACTTC.

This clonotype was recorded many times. The CDR3 sequence: CASRGRGEKLFF. CDR3 nucleotides: TGCGCCAGCAGGGGGCGAGGAGAAAAACTGTTTTTT. The genes are TRBV4-1 and TRBJ1-4; D might be TRBD1 (5 bases). This CDR3 has 12 residues. Germline CDR1 and CDR2: MGHRA and YSYEKL. With 6 bases removed from V and 8 bases from J, the gap between germline ends came to 10 bases.

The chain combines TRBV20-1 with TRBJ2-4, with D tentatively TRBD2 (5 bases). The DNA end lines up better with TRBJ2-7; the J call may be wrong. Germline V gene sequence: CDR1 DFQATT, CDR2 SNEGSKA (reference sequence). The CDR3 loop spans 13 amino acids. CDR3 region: CSAQTRDFYEQYF. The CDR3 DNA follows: TGCAGTGCCCAAACCCGGGATTTCTACGAGCAGTACTTC.

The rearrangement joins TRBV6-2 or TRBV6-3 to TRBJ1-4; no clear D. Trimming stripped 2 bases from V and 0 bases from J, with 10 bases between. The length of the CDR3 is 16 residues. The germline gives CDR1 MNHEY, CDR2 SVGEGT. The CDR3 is CASSYGSPATNEKLFF. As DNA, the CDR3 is TGTGCCAGCAGTTACGGGTCCCCAGCAACTAATGAAAAACTGTTTTTT.

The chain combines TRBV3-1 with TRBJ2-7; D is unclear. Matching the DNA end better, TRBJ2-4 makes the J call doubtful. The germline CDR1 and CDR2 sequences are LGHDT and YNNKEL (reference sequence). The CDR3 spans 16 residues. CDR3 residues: CASSQELVLDKNIQYF. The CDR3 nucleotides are TGTGCCAGCAGCCAAGAGTTGGTTCTAGACAAAAACATTCAGTACTTC.

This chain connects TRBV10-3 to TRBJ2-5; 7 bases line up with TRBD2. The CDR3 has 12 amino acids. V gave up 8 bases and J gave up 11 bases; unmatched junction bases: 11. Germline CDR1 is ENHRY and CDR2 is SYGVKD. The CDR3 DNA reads TGTGCCATCGGGGGACTAAACAATGAGCAGTACTTC. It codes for CAIGGLNNEQYF.

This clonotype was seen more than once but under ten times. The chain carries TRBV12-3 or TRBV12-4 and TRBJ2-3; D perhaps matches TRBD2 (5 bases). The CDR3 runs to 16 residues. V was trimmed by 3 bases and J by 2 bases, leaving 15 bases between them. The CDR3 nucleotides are TGTGCCAGCAGTTTTCCCCAGGAGGCCCTCACAGATACGCAGTATTTT. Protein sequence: CASSFPQEALTDTQYF.

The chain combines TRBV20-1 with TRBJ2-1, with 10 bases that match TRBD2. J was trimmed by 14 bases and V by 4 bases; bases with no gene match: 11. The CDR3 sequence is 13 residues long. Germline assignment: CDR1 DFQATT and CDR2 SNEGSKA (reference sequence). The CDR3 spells CSATPTSGFIKFF. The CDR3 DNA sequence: TGCAGTGCTACCCCGACTAGCGGGTTTATCAAGTTCTTC.

This CDR3 reads CASNSRGGRAGVYEQYF. The CDR3 coding sequence is TGTGCCAGCAACTCTAGGGGGGGACGAGCGGGAGTCTACGAGCAGTACTTC. This rearrangement joins TRBV7-2 to TRBJ2-4; 8 bases line up with TRBD2. The tail of the sequence fits TRBJ2-7 better, so the J call may be wrong. CDR3 size: 17 residues. Germline CDR1 and CDR2: SGHTA and FQGNSA.

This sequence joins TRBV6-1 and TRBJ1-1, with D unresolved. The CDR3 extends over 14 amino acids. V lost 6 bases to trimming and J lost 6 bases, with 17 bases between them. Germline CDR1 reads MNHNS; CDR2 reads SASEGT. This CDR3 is CASSRPGLSPEAFF. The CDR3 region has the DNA TGTGCCAGCAGCCGACCGGGTCTGAGTCCTGAAGCTTTCTTT.

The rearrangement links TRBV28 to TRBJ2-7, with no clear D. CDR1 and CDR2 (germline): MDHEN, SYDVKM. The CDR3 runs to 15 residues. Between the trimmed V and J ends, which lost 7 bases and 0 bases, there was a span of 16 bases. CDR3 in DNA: TGTGCCAGCATCGACTCACACCTGGGCTCCTACGAGCAGTACTTC. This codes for CASIDSHLGSYEQYF.

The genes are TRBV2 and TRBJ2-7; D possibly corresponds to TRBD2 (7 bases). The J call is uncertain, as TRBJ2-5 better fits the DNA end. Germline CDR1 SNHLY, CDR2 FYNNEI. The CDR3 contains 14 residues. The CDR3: CASKGGGREETQYF. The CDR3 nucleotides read TGTGCCAGCAAGGGGGGCGGGAGAGAAGAGACCCAGTACTTC.

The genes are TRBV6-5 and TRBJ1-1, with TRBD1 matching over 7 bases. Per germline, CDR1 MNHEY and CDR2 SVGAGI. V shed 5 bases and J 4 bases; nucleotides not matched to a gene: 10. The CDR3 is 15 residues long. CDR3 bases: TGTGCCAGCAGTCGTAGGGACAGAAGGACCACTGAAGCTTTCTTT. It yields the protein CASSRRDRRTTEAFF.

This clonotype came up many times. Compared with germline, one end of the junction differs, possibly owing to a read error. Here the CDR3 reads CASAPEGYEQYF. In DNA, the CDR3 is TGTGCCAGCGCACCAGAAGGCTACGAGCAGTACTTC. V usage is TRBV18 and J usage is TRBJ2-7; D is unclear. The CDR3 runs 12 residues. Germline CDR1 is KGHSH and CDR2 is LQKENI. Complete variable domain (other parts from reference TRBV18 and TRBJ2-7): NAGVMQNPRHLVRRRGQEARLRCSPMKGHSHVYWYRQLPEEGLKFMVYLQKENIIDESGMPKERFSAEFPKEGPSILRIQQVVRGDSAAYFCASAPEGYEQYFGPGTRLTVT.

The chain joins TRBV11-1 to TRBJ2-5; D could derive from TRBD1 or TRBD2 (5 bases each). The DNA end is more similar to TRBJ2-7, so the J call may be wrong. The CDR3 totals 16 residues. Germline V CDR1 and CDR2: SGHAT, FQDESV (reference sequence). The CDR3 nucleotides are TGTGCCAGCAGCTTAGCTTTGGGGGACCTTTTCTACGAGCAGTACTTC. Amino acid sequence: CASSLALGDLFYEQYF.

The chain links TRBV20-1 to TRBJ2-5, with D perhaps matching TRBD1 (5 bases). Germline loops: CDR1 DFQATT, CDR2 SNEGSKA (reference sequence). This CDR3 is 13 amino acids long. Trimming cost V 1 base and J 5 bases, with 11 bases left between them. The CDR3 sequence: CSARGNRPETQYF. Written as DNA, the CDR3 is TGCAGTGCTAGAGGGAACAGGCCGGAGACCCAGTACTTC.

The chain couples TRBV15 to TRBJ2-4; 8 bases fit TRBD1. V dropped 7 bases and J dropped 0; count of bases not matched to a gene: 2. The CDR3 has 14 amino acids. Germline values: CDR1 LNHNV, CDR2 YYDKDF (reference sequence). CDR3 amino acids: CATKQGVAKNIQYF. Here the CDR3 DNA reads TGTGCCACCAAACAGGGGGTAGCCAAAAACATTCAGTACTTC. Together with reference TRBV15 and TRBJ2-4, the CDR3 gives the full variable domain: DAMVIQNPRYQVTQFGKPVTLSCSQTLNHNVMYWYQQKSSQAPKLLFHYYDKDFNNEADTPDNFQSRRPNTSFCFLDIRSPGLGDTAMYLCATKQGVAKNIQYFGAGTRLSVL.

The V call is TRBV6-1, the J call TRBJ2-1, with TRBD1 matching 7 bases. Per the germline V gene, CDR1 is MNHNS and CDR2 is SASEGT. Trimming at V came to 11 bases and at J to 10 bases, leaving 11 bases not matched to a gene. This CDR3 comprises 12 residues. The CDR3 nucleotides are TGTGCCGAAGGGGGCGAATCCTACGAGCAGTTCTTC. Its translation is CAEGGESYEQFF.

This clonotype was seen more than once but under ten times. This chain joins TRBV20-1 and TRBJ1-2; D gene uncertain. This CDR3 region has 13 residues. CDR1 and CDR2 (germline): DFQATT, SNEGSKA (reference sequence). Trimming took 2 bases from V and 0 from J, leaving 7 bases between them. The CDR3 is CSARPRTNYGYTF. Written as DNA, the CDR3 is TGCAGTGCTAGACCCAGGACTAACTATGGCTACACCTTC.

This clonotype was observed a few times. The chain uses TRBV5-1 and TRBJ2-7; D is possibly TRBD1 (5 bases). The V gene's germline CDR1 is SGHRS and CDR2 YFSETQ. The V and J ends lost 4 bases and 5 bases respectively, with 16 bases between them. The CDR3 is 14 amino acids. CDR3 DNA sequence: TGCGCCAGCAGCGTGGGGCAGGGTATCCACGAGCAGTACTTC. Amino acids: CASSVGQGIHEQYF. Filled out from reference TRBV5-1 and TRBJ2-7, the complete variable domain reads KAGVTQTPRYLIKTRGQQVTLSCSPISGHRSVSWYQQTPGQGLQFLFEYFSETQRNKGNFPGRFSGRQFSNSRSEMNVSTLELGDSALYLCASSVGQGIHEQYFGPGTRLTVT.

CDR3 region: CATGREVPYEQYF. CDR3 bases: TGTGCTACGGGGAGGGAGGTTCCCTACGAGCAGTACTTC. This chain links TRBV6-5 with TRBJ2-5; 7 bases fit TRBD2. Judging by the DNA end, TRBJ2-7 fits better; the J call may be wrong. Germline loops: CDR1 MNHEY, CDR2 SVGAGI. CDR3 length equals 13 residues.

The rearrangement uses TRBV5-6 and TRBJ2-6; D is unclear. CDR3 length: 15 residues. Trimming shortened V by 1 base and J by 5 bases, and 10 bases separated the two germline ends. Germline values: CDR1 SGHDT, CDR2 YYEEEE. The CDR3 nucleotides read TGTGCCAGCAGCTTGAAGGGTCCACGGGCCAACGTCCTGACTTTC. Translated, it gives CASSLKGPRANVLTF.

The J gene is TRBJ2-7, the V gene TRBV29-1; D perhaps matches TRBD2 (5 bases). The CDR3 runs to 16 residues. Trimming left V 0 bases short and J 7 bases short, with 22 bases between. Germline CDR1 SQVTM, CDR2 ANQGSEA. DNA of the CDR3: TGCAGCGTTGAAGAGTGGAGGTCGGTCTCCTACAATGAGCAGTACTTC. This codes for CSVEEWRSVSYNEQYF.

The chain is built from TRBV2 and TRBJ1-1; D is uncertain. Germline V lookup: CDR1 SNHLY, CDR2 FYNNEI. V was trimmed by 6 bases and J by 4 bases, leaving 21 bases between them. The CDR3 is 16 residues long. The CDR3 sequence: CASSALTNPLGTEAFF. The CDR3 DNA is TGTGCCAGCAGCGCCCTGACAAACCCCCTTGGCACTGAAGCTTTCTTT.